The 11 T cell receptor beta chains below all came from one sample that was sequenced in a study of beta chain features in type 1 diabetes (dated by TCRdb to about 2018). The paper's findings and limits, for the study overall: A moderate but significant shortening of TCRB CDR3 length was observed in type 1 diabetes patients in all four CD4+ subsets.

These receptors have no identified antigens. Library prep was done by the immunoSEQ multiplex PCR assay. The entire isolated RNA was reverse transcribed using the High Capacity cDNA Reverse Transcription Kit, and thus expressed TCRB transcripts were sequenced. This is the immuneACCESS table as TCRdb keeps it, with only in-frame sequences that have V and J called. A part of the clones is gone; compared with another copy, unresolved V genes explain less than half, and the rest is unexplained. Present in this sample are hundreds of thousands of clones, over 12% of which were seen just once. Together, the top ten hold approximately 0.042% of the sample. Sequences were obtained from naive CD4+ T cells from blood. The meaning of the sample's cell subset or site label: true naive CD4+ T cells. The receptors come from a man aged 18 to 30 with type 1 diabetes.

The genes are TRBV19 and TRBJ1-4; no definite D call. The CDR3 spans 13 residues. The V gene's germline CDR1 is LNHDA and CDR2 SQIVND (reference sequence). Trimming removed 6 bases from V and 0 bases from J, with 5 bases in between. The CDR3 DNA sequence: TGTGCCAGTAGGGGATCAACTAATGAAAAACTGTTTTTT. This translates into CASRGSTNEKLFF.

The chain combines TRBV5-6 with TRBJ2-5, with 8 bases lining up with TRBD2. Per the germline V gene, CDR1 is SGHDT and CDR2 is YYEEEE. The CDR3 spans 16 residues. Trimming removed 5 bases from V and 1 base from J; junction bases left unmatched: 10. The DNA for the CDR3 is TGTGCCAGCAGGTTGACCTTTAGCGGGGTCCAAGAGACCCAGTACTTC. It codes for CASRLTFSGVQETQYF.

In its sample, this clone was seen a few times. Other DNA sequences in the same sample also yield this CDR3. This rearrangement joins TRBV7-9 to TRBJ1-4, with D perhaps matching TRBD1 (5 bases). Germline V gives CDR1 SEHNR, CDR2 FQNEAQ (reference sequence). The length of the CDR3 is 14 residues. Trimming shortened V by 2 bases and J by 2 bases, and 6 bases separated the two germline ends. The CDR3 reads CASSLRQTNEKLFF. CDR3 coding DNA: TGTGCCAGCAGCTTACGACAGACTAATGAAAAACTGTTTTTT.

A few counts support this clone. V usage is TRBV14 and J usage is TRBJ1-2; no clear D gene. The CDR3 sequence is 13 residues long. Looked up from germline, CDR1 is SGHDN and CDR2 is FVKESK. V lost 2 bases to trimming and J lost 6 bases, with 10 bases between them. CDR3: CASSQSSTDGYTF. CDR3 sequence (DNA): TGTGCCAGCAGCCAATCCTCGACGGATGGCTACACCTTC.

This chain joins TRBV7-8 and TRBJ1-1; D ambiguous. Trimming cost V 3 bases and J 0 bases, with 8 bases left between them. Germline V gene data show CDR1 as SGHVS and CDR2 as FQNEAQ. The length of the CDR3 is 14 residues. CDR3 sequence (DNA): TGTGCCAGCAGCTTGACCGACCTGAACACTGAAGCTTTCTTT. Its translation is CASSLTDLNTEAFF.

V and J are TRBV2 and TRBJ2-1; 7 nucleotides align to TRBD2. J gave up 7 bases and V 0 bases, and 9 bases lay outside the gene matches. Germline CDR1 SNHLY, CDR2 FYNNEI. The CDR3 has 16 amino acids. DNA of the CDR3: TGTGCCAGCAGTGAAGCCGTGGGAGGGCCTCGGAATGAGCAGTTCTTC. Its protein is CASSEAVGGPRNEQFF.

The V and J genes are TRBV6-5 and TRBJ1-2; D unresolved. Trimming pared 2 bases from V and 3 bases from J, leaving 10 bases between. Germline V gives CDR1 MNHEY, CDR2 SVGAGI. This CDR3 region has 14 residues. CDR3 nucleotide sequence: TGTGCCAGCAGTTACACCGCGGCCTACTATGGCTACACCTTC. Its translation: CASSYTAAYYGYTF.

This clone was observed a few times. The chain is built from TRBV7-2 and TRBJ1-1; D gene unclear. CDR1 and CDR2 from the germline V gene are SGHTA and FQGNSA. Between the trimmed V and J ends, which lost 5 bases and 0 bases, there was a span of 7 bases. The CDR3 is 13 amino acids. Written as DNA, the CDR3 is TGTGCCAGCAGCCAAACGCTGAACACTGAAGCTTTCTTT. This codes for CASSQTLNTEAFF.

This clone came up a few times. This chain's CDR3 is CASSQEGLDRWNEKLFF. The DNA for the CDR3 is TGCGCCAGCAGCCAAGAGGGTCTGGACAGGTGGAATGAAAAACTGTTTTTT. V gene TRBV4-3 combines with J gene TRBJ1-4; 7 nucleotides align to TRBD1. The CDR3 consists of 17 residues. V lost 0 bases, J lost 5 bases, and 9 bases stayed unmatched. From germline, CDR1 is LGHNA and CDR2 YSLEER.

The chain carries TRBV7-6 and TRBJ2-7, with D possibly matching TRBD1 (6 bases). The CDR3 runs to 14 residues. In germline, CDR1 is SGHVS, CDR2 FNYEAQ. V was cut by 5 bases and J by 1 base, with 12 bases left in between. CDR3 DNA: TGTGCCAGCAGCCAAAGGGGACAATCCTACGAGCAGTACTTC. Its translation: CASSQRGQSYEQYF.

The gene calls are TRBV10-2 and TRBJ2-2; 7 bases match TRBD1. The germline gives CDR1 WSHSY, CDR2 SAAADI. V shed 5 bases and J 3 bases; nucleotides not matched to a gene: 3. The CDR3 loop spans 14 amino acids. CDR3 sequence reads: CASSRDSYTGELFF. The DNA for the CDR3 is TGCGCCAGCAGTCGGGACAGTTACACCGGGGAGCTGTTTTTT.